A single sample is the source of the 10 T cell receptor beta chains below, sequenced in a study of blood T cell repertoires in COVID-19. Repertoires were generated with immunoSEQ multiplex PCR, while TCRdb's copy carries only in-frame clones and drops some. The table shows around 240,000 clones, with more than 70% occurring only once. The sequenced sample was PBMCs or T cells enriched from blood (not recorded which). These receptors came from a woman aged 45-60 years who had recovered from COVID-19.

The chain uses TRBV6-5 and TRBJ2-7; D is unclear. Germline V gene data show CDR1 as MNHEY and CDR2 as SVGAGI. This CDR3 comprises 15 residues. Trimming removed 2 bases at V and 0 bases at J, with 11 bases between. CDR3 sequence: CASSYDTDHSYEQYF. CDR3 in DNA: TGTGCCAGCAGTTACGACACGGATCACTCCTACGAGCAGTACTTC.

This rearrangement joins TRBV5-1 to TRBJ1-2; D is ambiguous. The ends were cut back, 4 bases at V and 0 bases at J, with 13 bases in the middle. This CDR3 comprises 15 residues. Per germline, CDR1 SGHRS and CDR2 YFSETQ. The CDR3 region is CASSPPRSTNYGYTF. CDR3 nucleotides: TGCGCCAGCAGCCCCCCCCGTTCTACTAACTATGGCTACACCTTC.

The genes are TRBV18 and TRBJ1-4, with 9 nucleotides matching TRBD1. Per germline, CDR1 KGHSH and CDR2 LQKENI. This CDR3 comprises 14 residues. The J segment lost 6 bases and the V segment lost 3 bases, leaving 2 bases of the junction unmatched. As DNA, the CDR3 is TGTGCCAGCTCACCGGGACAGGGACATGAAAAACTGTTTTTT. Its translation: CASSPGQGHEKLFF.

This sequence joins TRBV27 and TRBJ1-5; D remains ambiguous. The germline gives CDR1 MNHEY, CDR2 SMNVEV (reference sequence). There are 15 residues in the CDR3. Between the trimmed V and J ends, which lost 4 bases and 2 bases, there was a span of 12 bases. The CDR3 spells CASSSALRGNQPQHF. In DNA, the CDR3 is TGTGCCAGCAGTTCGGCCCTGAGGGGCAATCAGCCCCAGCATTTT.

This sequence joins TRBV5-6 and TRBJ2-3; TRBD1 matches at 7 bases. The V gene's germline CDR1 is SGHDT and CDR2 YYEEEE. This CDR3 comprises 14 residues. J was trimmed by 6 bases and V by 3 bases; bases with no gene match: 7. CDR3 DNA sequence: TGTGCCAGCAGCTCCAAGGGGGCAAGGGATACGCAGTATTTT. This gives the protein CASSSKGARDTQYF.

The chain joins TRBV4-3 to TRBJ2-1, with a weak D call TRBD2 (5 bases). Per germline, CDR1 LGHNA and CDR2 YSLEER. The germline V and J ends were trimmed by 1 base and 3 bases, with 13 bases remaining between them. This CDR3 has 16 amino acids. CDR3 nucleotides: TGCGCCAGCAGCCAAGCGGGTTTTGGGAGCTACAATGAGCAGTTCTTC. Protein: CASSQAGFGSYNEQFF.

The genes are TRBV7-9 and TRBJ1-2, with D possibly matching TRBD1 (5 bases). This CDR3 region has 11 residues. Germline values: CDR1 SEHNR, CDR2 FQNEAQ (reference sequence). The ends were cut back, 11 bases at V and 6 bases at J, with 13 bases in the middle. Written as DNA, the CDR3 is TGTGCCTGGGGGAGGGAGGATGGCTACACCTTC. This encodes CAWGREDGYTF.

V and J are TRBV25-1 and TRBJ1-5, with a tentative D call TRBD1 (5 bases). V lost 2 bases to trimming and J lost 2 bases, with 10 bases between them. Germline CDR1 is MGHDK and CDR2 is SYGVNS. The CDR3 has 15 amino acids. Written as DNA, the CDR3 is TGTGCCAGCAGTGAACTGGGAGGGGGCAATCAGCCCCAGCATTTT. Amino acid sequence: CASSELGGGNQPQHF.

The V call is TRBV5-1, the J call TRBJ1-5; the D gene is possibly TRBD1 (5 bases). Germline V gives CDR1 SGHRS, CDR2 YFSETQ. The CDR3 has 15 amino acids. The ends were cut back, 4 bases at V and 5 bases at J, with 16 bases in the middle. CDR3 DNA sequence: TGCGCCAGCAGCCGCTTTTCGGGGGTGGATCAGCCCCAGCATTTT. Translation: CASSRFSGVDQPQHF.

With regard to this clone: Compared with germline, one end of the junction differs, possibly owing to a read error. J is TRBJ1-1 and V is TRBV7-7; no clear D gene. Germline V CDR1 and CDR2: SSHAT, FNYEAQ (reference sequence). The CDR3 has 15 residues. CDR3 protein: CASRRASGGGTEAFF. In nucleotides, the CDR3 is TGTGCTAGCAGGCGCGCTTCAGGTGGAGGGACTGAAGCTTTCTTT.